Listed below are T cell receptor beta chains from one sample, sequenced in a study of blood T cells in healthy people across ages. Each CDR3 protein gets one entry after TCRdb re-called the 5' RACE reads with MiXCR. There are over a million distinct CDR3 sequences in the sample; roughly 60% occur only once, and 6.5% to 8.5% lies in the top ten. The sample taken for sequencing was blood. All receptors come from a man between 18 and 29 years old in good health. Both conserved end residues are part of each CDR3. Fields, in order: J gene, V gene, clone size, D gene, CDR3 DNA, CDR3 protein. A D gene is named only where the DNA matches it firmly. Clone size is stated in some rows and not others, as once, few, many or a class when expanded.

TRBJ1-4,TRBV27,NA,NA,TGTGCCAGCACCGGGGTGCTGACTAATGAAAAACTGTTTTTT,CASTGVLTNEKLFF
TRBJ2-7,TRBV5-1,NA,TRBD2,TGCGCCAGCAGCTTGCCCTTAGCGGGAGGGTACGAGCAGTACTTC,CASSLPLAGGYEQYF
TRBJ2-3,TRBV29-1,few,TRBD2,TGCAGCGTTGACACAATTAAACTAGCGGGGACCACAGATACGCAGTATTTT,CSVDTIKLAGTTDTQYF
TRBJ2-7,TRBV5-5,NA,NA,TGTGCCAGCACCAGCGGGTTAAGCTCCTACGAGCAGTACTTC,CASTSGLSSYEQYF
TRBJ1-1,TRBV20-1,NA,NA,TGCAGTGCTAGATCCCAAGGAGGGGCGGTGAACACTGAAGCTTTCTTT,CSARSQGGAVNTEAFF
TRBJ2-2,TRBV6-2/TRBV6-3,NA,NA,TGTGCCAGCAGTTACTCCCGGGGGAACACCGGGGAGCTGTTTTTT,CASSYSRGNTGELFF
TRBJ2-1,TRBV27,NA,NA,TGTGCCAGCAGGGGACCTAGGTACAATGAGCAGTTCTTC,CASRGPRYNEQFF
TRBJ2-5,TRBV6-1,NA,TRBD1,TGTGCCAGCAGGACAGTGTTGACAGGGCCCCAAGAGACCCAGTACTTC,CASRTVLTGPQETQYF
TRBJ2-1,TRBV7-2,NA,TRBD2,TGTGCCAGCAGCACCCGACTAGCGGGGGGTTTTAATGAGCAGTTCTTC,CASSTRLAGGFNEQFF
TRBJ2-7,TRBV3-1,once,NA,TGTGCCAGCAGCCATGAACCTGGCGAGCAGTACTTC,CASSHEPGEQYF
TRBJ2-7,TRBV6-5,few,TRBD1,TGTGCCACCAAATCTCTCGGACAGGCTCCCTACGAGCAGTACTTC,CATKSLGQAPYEQYF
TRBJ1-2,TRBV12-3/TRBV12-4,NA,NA,TGTGCCAGCAGTTTTTTCTCTAACTATGGCTACACCTTC,CASSFFSNYGYTF
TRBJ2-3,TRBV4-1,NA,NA,TGCGCCAGCAGCCAAGTGCTCGGGGGTGAGAATACGCAGTATTTT,CASSQVLGGENTQYF
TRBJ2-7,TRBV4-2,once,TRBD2,TGTGCCAGCAGCCTAACCGGGACTAAGTCCTACGAGCAGTACTTC,CASSLTGTKSYEQYF
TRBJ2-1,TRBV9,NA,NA,TGTGCCAGCAGCGTAGCAGGGAACTACAATGAGCAGTTCTTC,CASSVAGNYNEQFF
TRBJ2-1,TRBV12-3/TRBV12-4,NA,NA,TGTGCCACCGTATCCACCGGGACTGACGACAATGAGCAGTTCTTC,CATVSTGTDDNEQFF
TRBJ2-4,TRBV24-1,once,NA,TGTGCCACCAGTGATCAGGGTACCATTCAGTACTTC,CATSDQGTIQYF
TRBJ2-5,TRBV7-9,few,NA,TGTGCCAGCAGCTTGCGGCCCTCCGGCGAGACCCAGTACTTC,CASSLRPSGETQYF
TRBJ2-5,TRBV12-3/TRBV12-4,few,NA,TGTGCCAGCAGTCGCCTAGCTGGCTGGGGAGAGACCCAGTACTTC,CASSRLAGWGETQYF
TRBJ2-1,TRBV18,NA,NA,TGTGCCAGCTCACCACCGAGCGGTCCGTATGAGCAGTTCTTC,CASSPPSGPYEQFF
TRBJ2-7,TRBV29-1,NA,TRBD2,TGCAGCGTTGATCGGGAGGGAAACGAGCAGTACTTC,CSVDREGNEQYF
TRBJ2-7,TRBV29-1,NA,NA,TGCAGCGTCGATCGGGACGACTCCTACGAGCAGTACTTC,CSVDRDDSYEQYF
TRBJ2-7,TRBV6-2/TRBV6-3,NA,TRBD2,TGTGCCAGCAGGGGACTAGCTAGGTCCTACGAGCAGTACTTC,CASRGLARSYEQYF
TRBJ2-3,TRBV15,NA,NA,TGTGCCACCAGCAGAGTCTCACCTTACACAGATACGCAGTATTTT,CATSRVSPYTDTQYF
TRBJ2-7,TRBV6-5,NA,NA,TGTGCCAGCAGTTATTCCCCCAACGAGCAGTACTTC,CASSYSPNEQYF
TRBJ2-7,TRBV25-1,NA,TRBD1,TGTGCCAGCAGTGAATCCCTTGGGACAGGGGTATGCGAGCAGTACTTC,CASSESLGTGVCEQYF
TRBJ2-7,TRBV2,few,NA,TGTGCCAGCAGAACAGGAAGGGTTACCTACGAGCAGTACTTC,CASRTGRVTYEQYF
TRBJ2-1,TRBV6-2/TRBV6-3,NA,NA,TGTGCCAGCACCTTCCTCCAGCCCCGGTCCTACAATGAGCAGTTCTTC,CASTFLQPRSYNEQFF
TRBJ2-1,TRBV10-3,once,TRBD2,TGTGCCATCAGTGAGTCCGGGGACTACCGCGGGCAGTTCTTC,CAISESGDYRGQFF
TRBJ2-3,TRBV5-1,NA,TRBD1,TGCGCCAGCAGCCTCGGGACAGCCACGAGGTCTTCAGATACGCAGTATTTT,CASSLGTATRSSDTQYF
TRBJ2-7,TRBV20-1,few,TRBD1,TGCAGTGCTAGCGATCAGAAGTCAAGGGGGCGCGAGCAGTACTTC,CSASDQKSRGREQYF
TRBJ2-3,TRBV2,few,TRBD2,TGTGCCAGCAGAGCGGGGGGTAGCACAGATACGCAGTATTTT,CASRAGGSTDTQYF
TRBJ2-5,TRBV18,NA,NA,TGTGCCAGCTCACCAACTAGTTTAAGGGAGCAGTACTTC,CASSPTSLREQYF
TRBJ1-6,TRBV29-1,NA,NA,TGCAGCGCTAAAGTAGGGGGGTTGGGAAATTCACCCCTCCACTTT,CSAKVGGLGNSPLHF
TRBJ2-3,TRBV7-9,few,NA,TGTGCCACCCTTGCAGATACGCAGTATTTT,CATLADTQYF
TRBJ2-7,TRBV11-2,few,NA,TGTGCCAGCAGCACAGTCTACGAGCAGTACTTC,CASSTVYEQYF
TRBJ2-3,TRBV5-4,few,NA,TGTGCCAGCAGCTCTGATCTCATTACGCAGTATTTT,CASSSDLITQYF
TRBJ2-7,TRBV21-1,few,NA,TGTGCCAGCAGTTCGATAGGGGGGGCAGGGCAGTCCTACGAGCAGTACTTC,CASSSIGGAGQSYEQYF
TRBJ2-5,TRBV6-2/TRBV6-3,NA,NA,TGTGCCAGCAGTCCCCCACAGGCTCGGGGGGAGACCCAGTACTTC,CASSPPQARGETQYF
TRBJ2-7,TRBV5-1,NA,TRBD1,TGCGCCAGCAGCTTCCGGACAGGGCACGAGCAGTACTTC,CASSFRTGHEQYF
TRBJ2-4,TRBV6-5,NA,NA,TGTGCCAGCAGTGCCTCCAGGGGAAACATTCAGTACTTC,CASSASRGNIQYF
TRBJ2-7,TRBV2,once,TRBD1,TGTGCCAGCACCCCAGGTTGGGACAGCTCCTACGAGCAGTACTTC,CASTPGWDSSYEQYF
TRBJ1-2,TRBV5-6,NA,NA,TGTGCCAGCAGCTACGACTATGCTGCCGACGGGGGCCACACCTTC,CASSYDYAADGGHTF
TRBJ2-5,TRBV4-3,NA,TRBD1,TGCGCCAGCAGCCATAGACAGGGAATCAGGGAGCAGTACTTC,CASSHRQGIREQYF
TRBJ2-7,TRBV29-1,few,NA,TGCAGCGTTGCGGGGTTGGACGAGCAGTACTTC,CSVAGLDEQYF
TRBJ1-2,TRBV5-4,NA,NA,TGTGCCAGCAGCTTTGACGGGCGCTATGGCTACACCTTC,CASSFDGRYGYTF
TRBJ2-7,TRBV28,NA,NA,TGTGCCAGCAGTTTATGGATGGGTTTCTACGAGCAGTACTTC,CASSLWMGFYEQYF
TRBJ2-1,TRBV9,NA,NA,TGTGCCAGCAGCGTAGCCGTCCGTCGTCAGTCCTACAATGAGCAGTTCTTC,CASSVAVRRQSYNEQFF
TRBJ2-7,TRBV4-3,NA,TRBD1,TGCGCCAGCAGCCAAGGGGACAGGGGGCGCGAGCAGTACTTC,CASSQGDRGREQYF
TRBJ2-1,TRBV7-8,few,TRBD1,TGTGCCAGCAGCCCACCACGACAGGGGAGGACGAATGAGCAGTTCTTC,CASSPPRQGRTNEQFF
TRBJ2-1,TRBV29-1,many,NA,TGCAGCGTTGAGTCCAGTTACAATGAGCAGTTCTTC,CSVESSYNEQFF
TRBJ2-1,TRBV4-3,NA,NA,TGCGCCAGCAGCCTAACCGGGACTCCACATGAGCAGTTCTTC,CASSLTGTPHEQFF
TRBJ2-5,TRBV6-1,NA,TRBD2,TGTGCCAGCACCGAAACTAGCGGGGCAAACATCCAAGAGACCCAGTACTTC,CASTETSGANIQETQYF
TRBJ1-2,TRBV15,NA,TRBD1,TGTGCCACCAGCAGAGATAGGGCTGGGACAGGGTACGGCTACACCTTC,CATSRDRAGTGYGYTF